This entry lists 30 T cell receptor beta chains sequenced from one sample in a study of T cell repertoires in cytomegalovirus infection. In TCRdb, the reads were re-called with MiXCR into one record per CDR3 protein. Of some 150,000 distinct CDR3 sequences listed, roughly a quarter were seen once; the top ten hold roughly 9.8%. The source material was PBMCs. The receptors were gathered from a human donor in good health (CMV status not recorded). Some clones in this sample may be carry-over from other donors' samples.

This clonotype was seen only a few times. The chain links TRBV6-1 to TRBJ2-2; D unresolved. This CDR3 is 11 amino acids long. Trimming took off 3 bases at V and 7 bases at J, with 3 bases between the two ends. Germline CDR1 MNHNS, CDR2 SASEGT. CDR3 nucleotides: TGTGCCAGCAGTGAGTTCGGGGAGCTGTTTTTT. Protein: CASSEFGELFF.

The table lists this clonotype with many counts. This sequence joins TRBV28 and TRBJ2-4; TRBD1 or TRBD2 may be the D gene (5 bases each). With 6 bases removed from V and 0 bases from J, the gap between germline ends came to 15 bases. This CDR3 spans 16 amino acids. The germline gives CDR1 MDHEN, CDR2 SYDVKM. The CDR3 here is CASSYPGTVAKNIQYF. CDR3 coding DNA: TGTGCCAGCAGCTACCCCGGGACGGTAGCCAAAAACATTCAGTACTTC. The complete variable domain, with remaining parts taken from reference TRBV28 and TRBJ2-4, reads DVKVTQSSRYLVKRTGEKVFLECVQDMDHENMFWYRQDPGLGLRLIYFSYDVKMKEKGDIPEGYSVSREKKERFSLILESASTNQTSMYLCASSYPGTVAKNIQYFGAGTRLSVL.

This clonotype was seen a few times. The genes are TRBV6-2 or TRBV6-3 and TRBJ1-5; 9 bases align to TRBD1. This CDR3 region has 17 residues. Germline V gene data show CDR1 as MNHEY and CDR2 as SVGEGT. Trimming cost V 5 bases and J 7 bases; bases outside gene matches: 15. The CDR3 DNA sequence: TGTGCCAGCAGTGGGGGGTTGGGACAGGGCGGTAACCAGCCCCAGCATTTT. Translated, it gives CASSGGLGQGGNQPQHF.

The table lists this clonotype with a few counts. The chain recombines TRBV2 with TRBJ2-3; 11 bases match TRBD2. Germline-derived CDR1 and CDR2 are SNHLY and FYNNEI. The V segment lost 6 bases and the J segment 0 bases; nucleotides outside the gene matches: 5. There are 16 residues in the CDR3. The CDR3 loop is CASRDWTSGSTDTQYF. For the CDR3, the DNA is TGTGCCAGCAGAGACTGGACTAGCGGGAGCACAGATACGCAGTATTTT.

V usage is TRBV29-1 and J usage is TRBJ1-1; no clear D. The V and J ends lost 2 bases and 1 base respectively, with 8 bases between them. There are 13 residues in the CDR3. The germline gives CDR1 SQVTM, CDR2 ANQGSEA. The CDR3, as DNA: TGCAGCGTTGAAAAGGGCCCGAACACTGAAGCTTTCTTT. Its protein product is CSVEKGPNTEAFF.

This clonotype has just a few counts. The chain is built from TRBV6-2 or TRBV6-3 and TRBJ2-7; D is possibly TRBD1 (6 bases). Germline-derived CDR1 and CDR2 are MNHEY and SVGEGT. This CDR3 contains 15 residues. The V gene lost 0 bases and the J gene lost 0 bases, with 9 bases spanning the gap. CDR3 residues: CASSYSTGSSYEQYF. The CDR3 nucleotides are TGTGCCAGCAGTTACTCGACAGGCAGCTCCTACGAGCAGTACTTC.

This clonotype was observed many times. This chain connects TRBV7-2 to TRBJ1-1; D remains ambiguous. Germline V gene data show CDR1 as SGHTA and CDR2 as FQGNSA. The CDR3 is made up of 11 amino acids. V was clipped by 0 bases and J by 11 bases, with 7 bases between them. The DNA for the CDR3 is TGTGCCAGCAGCTTAGCTGTGGCGGCTTTCTTT. Protein: CASSLAVAAFF.

This clonotype was observed a few times. CDR3 DNA: TGTGCCAGCAGCTCGACGAACAGGGGCGAGCAGTACTTC. This gives the protein CASSSTNRGEQYF. The gene calls are TRBV7-8 and TRBJ2-7; 7 positions agree with TRBD1. The V gene's germline CDR1 is SGHVS and CDR2 FQNEAQ. Trimming took 4 bases from V and 6 from J; bases not matched to a gene: 6. CDR3 length: 13 residues.

The J gene is TRBJ2-5, the V gene TRBV5-4; perhaps TRBD1 as D (6 bases). V lost 4 bases and J lost 2, with 18 bases in between. The CDR3 spans 16 residues. Germline V gene sequence: CDR1 SGHNT, CDR2 YYREEE (reference sequence). The CDR3 DNA follows: TGTGCCAGCAGCCCGAGGGGGAGTAAGGGGCAAGAGACCCAGTACTTC. This sequence encodes CASSPRGSKGQETQYF.

This clonotype has only a few counts. This chain links TRBV7-9 with TRBJ2-7; 8 nucleotides line up with TRBD2. The germline V gene has CDR1 SEHNR and CDR2 FQNEAQ (reference sequence). V lost 2 bases, J lost 5 bases, and 8 bases stayed unmatched. There are 15 residues in the CDR3. The CDR3 nucleotides read TGTGCCAGCAGCTTAACAACGGGAGGGCCGGACGAGCAGTACTTC. Its protein product is CASSLTTGGPDEQYF.

This clonotype occurred a few times. The V gene is TRBV2, the J gene TRBJ2-7; 8 bases agree with TRBD2. With V trimmed by 6 bases and J by 0 bases, 10 bases remained unmatched. This CDR3 has 16 amino acids. CDR1 and CDR2 (germline): SNHLY, FYNNEI. The CDR3 coding sequence is TGTGCCAGCAGGGGAGGCAGGAGCGGGAGCTCCTACGAGCAGTACTTC. Translated: CASRGGRSGSSYEQYF.

This clonotype showed up many times. The V and J genes are TRBV12-3 or TRBV12-4 and TRBJ2-1, with TRBD2 identical over 9 bases. With 2 bases clipped from V and 7 bases from J, the junction kept 6 bases outside the gene matches. The CDR3 has 15 residues. CDR3 nucleotides: TGTGCCAGCAGTTTATCGTCTAGCGGGGCGAATGAGCAGTTCTTC. Translation: CASSLSSSGANEQFF.

This clonotype was seen more than once but under ten times. V gene TRBV27 combines with J gene TRBJ1-2, with D unclear. Deletions cut 0 bases from V and 4 bases from J, with 9 bases between. This CDR3 is built from 14 residues. Germline CDR1 MNHEY, CDR2 SMNVEV (reference sequence). The CDR3, as DNA: TGTGCCAGCAGTTTATCAGCAGCCACCTATGGCTACACCTTC. Translating it yields CASSLSAATYGYTF.

As for this clonotype: Since a much larger clone is just one base distant, this may be a read error. The V and J genes are TRBV7-2 and TRBJ2-7; D might be TRBD1 (6 bases). The CDR3 covers 15 residues. Germline values: CDR1 SGHTA, CDR2 FQGNSA. The CDR3 bases are TGTGCCAGCGGCTTTATGGACAGTAGGTCCCGCGAGCAGTACTTC. As protein: CASGFMDSRSREQYF.

The chain couples TRBV11-3 to TRBJ2-1; D not resolved. The CDR3 runs to 15 residues. The germline V gene has CDR1 SGHNT and CDR2 YENEEA. Trimming cost V 4 bases and J 2 bases, with 12 bases left between them. The CDR3 loop reads CASSSSGLPYNEQFF. CDR3 nucleotides: TGTGCCAGCAGCTCGAGTGGGCTCCCCTACAATGAGCAGTTCTTC.

This clonotype was picked up a small number of times. The chain is built from TRBV2 and TRBJ2-7; D call uncertain. V gave up 2 bases and J gave up 2 bases, with 4 bases separating them. The CDR3 has 12 amino acids. The V gene's germline CDR1 is SNHLY and CDR2 FYNNEI. Here the CDR3 DNA reads TGTGCCAGCAGTGAACCGCCCTACGAGCAGTACTTC. Translated: CASSEPPYEQYF.

With regard to this clonotype: One end of the junction varies from germline; a read error may be responsible. This chain joins TRBV9 and TRBJ2-7; TRBD2 agrees at 13 bases. CDR1 and CDR2 (germline): SGDLS, YYNGEE. CDR3 length: 15 residues. In nucleotides, the CDR3 is TGTGACAGCAGCCCGACTAGCGGGAGGACCTACGAGCAGTACTTC. Translating gives CDSSPTSGRTYEQYF.

This chain connects TRBV4-1 to TRBJ2-2, with a possible D match to TRBD2 (6 bases). Trimming removed 0 bases at V and 6 bases at J, with 8 bases between. The CDR3 covers 14 residues. From germline, CDR1 is MGHRA and CDR2 YSYEKL. This CDR3 is CASSQDPGAGELFF. The CDR3, as DNA: TGCGCCAGCAGCCAAGATCCGGGGGCCGGGGAGCTGTTTTTT.

V is TRBV6-5 and J is TRBJ2-6; TRBD1 might be the D (6 bases). The CDR3 spans 15 residues. Germline V gene data show CDR1 as MNHEY and CDR2 as SVGAGI. V was shortened by 10 bases and J by 4 bases, with 17 bases between the two germline ends. The CDR3 protein is CATNLRGTGANVLTF. CDR3 nucleotide sequence: TGTGCCACCAACCTAAGGGGGACCGGGGCCAACGTCCTGACTTTC.

This clonotype occurred many times. At one of its ends the junction is not consistent with the germline gene, which may arise from a read error. The genes are TRBV7-7 and TRBJ2-5; D may be TRBD1 or TRBD2 (5 bases each). The CDR3 is made up of 14 amino acids. CDR1 is SSHAT, CDR2 FNYEAQ, per germline (reference sequence). CDR3 residues: CASSSGTTQETQYF. The DNA of the CDR3 is TGTGCTAGCAGCTCCGGGACCACCCAAGAGACCCAGTACTTC.

This sequence joins TRBV7-6 and TRBJ2-1; TRBD1 agrees at 10 bases. The germline V gene has CDR1 SGHVS and CDR2 FNYEAQ. This CDR3 is built from 15 residues. Trimming removed 6 bases from V and 8 bases from J; junction bases left unmatched: 10. The CDR3 coding sequence is TGTGCCAGCAGGGCCCGGACAGGGGGGCCGGATGAGCAGTTCTTC. It specifies CASRARTGGPDEQFF.

This clonotype was seen only a few times. The chain joins TRBV12-5 to TRBJ2-3; D ambiguous. Trimming shortened V by 7 bases and J by 2 bases, and 13 bases separated the two germline ends. The germline V gene has CDR1 LGHNT and CDR2 FRNRAP. The CDR3 spans 14 residues. The CDR3 region is CASAILQHTDTQYF. The CDR3 DNA is TGTGCTAGTGCCATACTACAACACACAGATACGCAGTATTTT.

In its sample, this clonotype was seen a few times. The genes are TRBV7-6 and TRBJ2-5; 8 nucleotides agree with TRBD2. The germline CDR1 and CDR2 sequences are SGHVS and FNYEAQ. Germline trimming cut 5 bases from V and 2 bases from J; bases unmatched to any gene: 4. The CDR3 totals 14 residues. In DNA, the CDR3 is TGTGCCAGCAGCCGGGGGGGGGGACAAGAGACCCAGTACTTC. Amino acid sequence: CASSRGGGQETQYF.

This clonotype has more than one count but fewer than ten. The chain recombines TRBV25-1 with TRBJ2-3; D is perhaps TRBD2 (5 bases). Germline V lookup: CDR1 MGHDK, CDR2 SYGVNS. Trimming left V 3 bases short and J 11 bases short, with 9 bases between. This CDR3 region has 11 residues. Written as DNA, the CDR3 is TGTGCCAGCAGTGATCCGAGGGAGCAGTATTTT. Amino acid sequence: CASSDPREQYF.

This clonotype occurred a few times. The chain couples TRBV28 to TRBJ2-4; perhaps TRBD1 as D (6 bases). This CDR3 spans 17 amino acids. CDR1 is MDHEN, CDR2 SYDVKM, per germline. The V gene lost 5 bases and the J gene lost 0 bases, with 17 bases spanning the gap. The CDR3 DNA is TGTGCCAGCAGTATCCTGGCAGGGGATGGAGCCAAAAACATTCAGTACTTC. Residues: CASSILAGDGAKNIQYF.

The chain joins TRBV28 to TRBJ1-2; no clear D. Germline V gives CDR1 MDHEN, CDR2 SYDVKM. This CDR3 contains 15 residues. Between the trimmed V and J ends, which lost 6 bases and 2 bases, there was a span of 16 bases. DNA for the CDR3: TGTGCCAGCAGCCCTCAGATGACACTCAACTATGGCTACACCTTC. This sequence encodes CASSPQMTLNYGYTF.

This chain uses TRBV20-1 with TRBJ2-5; either TRBD1 or TRBD2 may fit D (6 bases each). V lost 0 bases, J lost 1 base, and 12 bases lay in between. There are 15 residues in the CDR3. CDR1 and CDR2 (germline): DFQATT, SNEGSKA (reference sequence). CDR3 sequence (DNA): TGCAGTGCTAGAGATGGTCGGGGGCGCCAAGAGACCCAGTACTTC. Translation: CSARDGRGRQETQYF.

This clonotype was picked up a small number of times. J is TRBJ1-1 and V is TRBV29-1; D unresolved. The CDR3 loop spans 13 amino acids. Trimming stripped 6 bases from V and 6 bases from J, with 17 bases between. Germline CDR1 and CDR2: SQVTM and ANQGSEA. The CDR3 DNA sequence: TGCAGCGTCGCTCAGGTTTTGGGAGCTGAAGCTTTCTTT. Residues: CSVAQVLGAEAFF.

V gene TRBV7-8 combines with J gene TRBJ2-1; 13 nucleotides line up with TRBD2. This CDR3 spans 15 amino acids. Trimming took 6 bases from V and 3 from J; bases not matched to a gene: 2. Looked up from germline, CDR1 is SGHVS and CDR2 is FQNEAQ. The CDR3 nucleotides read TGTGCCAGCAGTTGGACTAGCGGGAGCTACAATGAGCAGTTCTTC. Its protein product is CASSWTSGSYNEQFF.

This clonotype turned up a few times. The chain couples TRBV12-5 to TRBJ1-5; weak D call: TRBD1 (6 bases). CDR1 is LGHNT, CDR2 FRNRAP, per germline. With 5 bases removed from V and 5 bases from J, the gap between germline ends came to 13 bases. This CDR3 has 14 amino acids. The CDR3 coding sequence is TGTGCTAGTGGTATAGGACAGCGGGATCAGCCCCAGCATTTT. Translated, it gives CASGIGQRDQPQHF.